The T cell receptor beta chain described here comes from a study of blood T cell repertoires in COVID-19. About the study: Sites across the United States, Italy and Spain contributed samples from acute and convalescent COVID-19. The analysed material was cDNA or gDNA that came from T cells, B-cell-depleted T cells, or PBMCs.

In the original workflow: Reference gene primer amplification yielded estimated nucleated cell counts. Clones were sequenced by immunoSEQ multiplex PCR, and TCRdb holds only the in-frame ones, with some missing. That table supplies the V and J calls and clone size; D and trimming were determined from the DNA. The sample consists of about 250,000 clones, around nine tenths of them appearing once. The sequencing sample was made of peripheral blood. The TCR sequence derives from a man in his late teens or twenties with active or convalescent COVID-19.

CDR3 DNA sequence: TGTGCCAGCAGCCCCGGGACAGGGGTAGAGACCCAGTACTTC. Its translation is CASSPGTGVETQYF. The chain links TRBV7-9 to TRBJ2-5; 10 positions agree with TRBD1. J was trimmed by 4 bases and V by 5 bases; bases with no gene match: 4. The germline V gene encodes CDR1 SEHNR and CDR2 FQNEAQ (reference sequence). The CDR3 extends over 14 amino acids. The full variable domain, in which reference TRBV7-9 and TRBJ2-5 provide the parts outside the CDR3, is DTGVSQNPRHKITKRGQNVTFRCDPISEHNRLYWYRQTLGQGPEFLTYFQNEAQLEKSRLLSDRFSAERPKGSFSTLEIQRTEQGDSAMYLCASSPGTGVETQYFGPGTRLLVL.